These 3 T cell receptor beta chains were all obtained from the same sample, sequenced in a study of blood T cell repertoires in COVID-19. The data were produced by immunoSEQ multiplex PCR, yet TCRdb's version contains in-frame clones alone and is incomplete. This sample has 170,000 or so clones, with roughly nine tenths found just once. The material sequenced was peripheral blood. Source of these receptors: a man aged 50-59 years with acute or convalescent COVID-19.

This chain uses TRBV7-9 with TRBJ2-5; the D gene is possibly TRBD2 (5 bases). Trimming left V 4 bases short and J 5 bases short, with 17 bases between. CDR3 size: 15 residues. Germline CDR1 reads SEHNR; CDR2 reads FQNEAQ (reference sequence). CDR3 loop: CASSSGLTGMETQYF. The CDR3 DNA is TGTGCCAGCAGCTCCGGACTGACGGGGATGGAGACCCAGTACTTC.

The count of this clone is one. This chain links TRBV5-4 with TRBJ2-2; 7 nucleotides match TRBD2. The length of the CDR3 is 16 residues. The germline gives CDR1 SGHNT, CDR2 YYREEE (reference sequence). The junction had 8 bases not matched to a gene; V was cut back by 2 bases and J by 4 bases. The CDR3 DNA reads as TGTGCCAGCAGCTTTGGGGGGGGAAGACGCACCGGGGAGCTGTTTTTT. Protein product: CASSFGGGRRTGELFF.

The gene calls are TRBV5-1 and TRBJ2-1, with D possibly being TRBD2 (6 bases). The germline CDR1 and CDR2 sequences are SGHRS and YFSETQ. The ends were cut back, 6 bases at V and 2 bases at J, with 18 bases in the middle. This CDR3 is 16 amino acids long. CDR3 coding DNA: TGCGCCAGCACGCCGTCCGGGAGACGTACCTACAATGAGCAGTTCTTC. This sequence encodes CASTPSGRRTYNEQFF.